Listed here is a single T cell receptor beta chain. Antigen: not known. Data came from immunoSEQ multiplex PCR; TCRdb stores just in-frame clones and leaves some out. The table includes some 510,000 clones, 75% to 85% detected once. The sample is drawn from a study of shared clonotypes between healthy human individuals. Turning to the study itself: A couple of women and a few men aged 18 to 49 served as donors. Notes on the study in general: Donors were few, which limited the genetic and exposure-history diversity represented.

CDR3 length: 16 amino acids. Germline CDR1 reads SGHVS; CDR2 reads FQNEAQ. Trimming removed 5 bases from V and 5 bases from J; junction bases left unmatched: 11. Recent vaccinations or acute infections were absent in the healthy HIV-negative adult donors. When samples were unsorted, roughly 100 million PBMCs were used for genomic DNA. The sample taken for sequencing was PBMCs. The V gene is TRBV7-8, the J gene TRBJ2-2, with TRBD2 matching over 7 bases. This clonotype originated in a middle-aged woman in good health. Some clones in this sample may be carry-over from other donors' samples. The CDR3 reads CASSQRLALGTGELFF. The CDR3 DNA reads TGTGCCAGCAGCCAACGACTAGCTTTGGGGACCGGGGAGCTGTTTTTT.